The clone carrying this TCR beta chain has ten or more counts. This CDR3 spans 13 amino acids. Deletions cut 3 bases from V and 4 bases from J, with 9 bases between. This entry comes from a study of T cells in Graves' hyperthyroidism and ophthalmopathy. No ophthalmopathy progression within 18 months constituted stable Graves' hyperthyroidism. Amplified TCR beta CDR3 regions came from RNA transcripts. Carried out on the TCR CDR3, a first-round RT-PCR used the HTBI primer set. TCRdb re-analysed the multiplex PCR reads in MiXCR, keeping a single row per CDR3 protein. The repertoire consists of fewer than 600,000 distinct CDR3 sequences, with roughly 14% occurring once and the leading ten covering around 17%.

V usage is TRBV12-3 or TRBV12-4 and J usage is TRBJ1-2; D unresolved. This clonotype originated in a young woman with Graves' hyperthyroidism. Sequencing was performed on blood. The CDR3 here is CASSFLASYGYTF. CDR3 bases: TGTGCCAGCAGTTTTCTGGCCAGCTATGGCTACACCTTC.